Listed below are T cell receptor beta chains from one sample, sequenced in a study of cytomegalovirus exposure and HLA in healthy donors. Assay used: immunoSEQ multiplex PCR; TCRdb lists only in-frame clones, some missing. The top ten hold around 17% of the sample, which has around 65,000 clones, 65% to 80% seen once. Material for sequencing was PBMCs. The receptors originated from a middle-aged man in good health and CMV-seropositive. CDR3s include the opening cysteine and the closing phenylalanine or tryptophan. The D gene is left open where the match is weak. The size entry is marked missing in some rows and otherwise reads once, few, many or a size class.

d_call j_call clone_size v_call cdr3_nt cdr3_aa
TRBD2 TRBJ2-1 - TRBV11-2 TGTGCCAGCAGCTATAGCGGGAGCGGGTACAATGAGCAGTTCTTC CASSYSGSGYNEQFF
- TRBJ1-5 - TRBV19 TGTGCCAGTACCACTCAGGGCAATCAGCCCCAGCATTTT CASTTQGNQPQHF
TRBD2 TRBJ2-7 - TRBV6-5 TGTGCCAGCAGTAAAGGACTAGTTTACGGCGAGCAGTACTTC CASSKGLVYGEQYF
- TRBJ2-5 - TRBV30 TGTGCCTGGAGAGCACAGGTACAAGAGACCCAGTACTTC CAWRAQVQETQYF
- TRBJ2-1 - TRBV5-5 TGTGCCAGCAGCTATAGACTGTACAATGAGCAGTTCTTC CASSYRLYNEQFF
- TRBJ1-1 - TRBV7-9 TGTGCCAGCAGCTTAATCTCCACTGAAGCTTTCTTT CASSLISTEAFF
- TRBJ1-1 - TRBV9 TGTGCCAGCAGCGTAGCTCTGAACACTGAAGCTTTCTTT CASSVALNTEAFF
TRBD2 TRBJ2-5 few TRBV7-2 TGTGCCAGCAGTCTGGCGGGGGTGGAGACCCAGTACTTC CASSLAGVETQYF
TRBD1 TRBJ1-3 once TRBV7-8 TGTGCCAGCATTCTAGGGACAGCTGGAAACACCATATATTTT CASILGTAGNTIYF
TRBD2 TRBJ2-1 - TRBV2 TGTGCCAGCCGGACTAGCGGTCCATCAAATGAGCAGTTCTTC CASRTSGPSNEQFF
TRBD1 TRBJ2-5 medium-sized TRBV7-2 TGTGCCAGCAGCCGGGACAGGGAGACCCAGTACTTC CASSRDRETQYF
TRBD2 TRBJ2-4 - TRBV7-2 TGTGCCAGCAGCCCGAGACTAGCGGGAGGAAACATTCAGTACTTC CASSPRLAGGNIQYF
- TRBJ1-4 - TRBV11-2 TGTGCCAGCAGCTTAAGGTCAGGGATTAATGAAAAACTGTTTTTT CASSLRSGINEKLFF
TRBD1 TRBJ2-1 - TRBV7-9 TGTGCCAGCAGCCCGCGACAGGGGGGAAACAATGAGCAGTTCTTC CASSPRQGGNNEQFF
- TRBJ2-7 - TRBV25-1 TGTGCCAGCAGTGGGAAGGGGATTCCATCCTACGAGCAGTACTTC CASSGKGIPSYEQYF
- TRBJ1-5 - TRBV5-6 TGTGCCAGCAGCACCGGGGTGAATCAGCCCCAGCATTTT CASSTGVNQPQHF
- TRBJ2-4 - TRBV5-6 TGTGCCAGCAGCTTGGAGAGGACTGAAAACATTCAGTACTTC CASSLERTENIQYF
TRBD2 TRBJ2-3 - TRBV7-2 TGTGCCAGCAGCTTAGTTGCGGGACCTGGGGGGGCAGATACGCAGTATTTT CASSLVAGPGGADTQYF
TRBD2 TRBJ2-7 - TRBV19 TGTGCCAGTAGTAAGGCGGGAGGACGGTACGAGCAGTACTTC CASSKAGGRYEQYF
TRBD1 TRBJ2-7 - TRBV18 TGTGCCAGCTCACCCACCCGGGACAGCTACGAGCAGTACTTC CASSPTRDSYEQYF
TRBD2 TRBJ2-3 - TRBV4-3 TGCGCCAGCAGCCAAGATAGGGCTAGCGGGGACTATACGCAGTATTTT CASSQDRASGDYTQYF
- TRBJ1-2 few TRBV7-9 TGTGCCAGCAGCCCGACAGGTGATGGCTACACCTTC CASSPTGDGYTF
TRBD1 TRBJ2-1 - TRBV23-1 TGCGCCAGCATCGGGACAGGGGGCACGTATGAGCAGTTCTTC CASIGTGGTYEQFF
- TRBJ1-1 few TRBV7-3 TGTGCCAGCAGCTTAACGGCAGAGAACACTGAAGCTTTCTTT CASSLTAENTEAFF
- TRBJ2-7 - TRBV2 TGTGCCAGCAGTGAAAGGGACAAGGGCTCCTACGAGCAGTACTTC CASSERDKGSYEQYF
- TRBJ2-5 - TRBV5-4 TGTGCCAGCAGCTTGTCCGGGGAGCAGACCCAGTACTTC CASSLSGEQTQYF
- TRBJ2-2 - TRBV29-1 TGCAGCGCCATCGGGGAGAGGGCCAACACCGGGGAGCTGTTTTTT CSAIGERANTGELFF
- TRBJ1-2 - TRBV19 TGTGCCAGTAGTATTAGCCGACAGGACGCCTACACCTTC CASSISRQDAYTF
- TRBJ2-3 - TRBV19 TGTGCCAGTAGTGTTCGGCGGGATACGCAGTATTTT CASSVRRDTQYF
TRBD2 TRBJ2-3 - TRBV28 TGTGCCAGCAGGGCTAGCGGGGGGGGTGCCCCAGATACGCAGTATTTT CASRASGGGAPDTQYF
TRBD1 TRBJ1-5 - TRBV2 TGTGCCAGCAGTGAAGGACAGGGTGACCAGCCCCAGCATTTT CASSEGQGDQPQHF
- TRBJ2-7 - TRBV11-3 TGTGCCAGCAGCCCCGGCGGTAGACAGGTGAACGAGCAGTACTTC CASSPGGRQVNEQYF
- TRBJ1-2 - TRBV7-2 TGTGCCAGCACCGTCCGGGACTTAACGATCGGCTACACCTTC CASTVRDLTIGYTF
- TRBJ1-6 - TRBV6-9 TGTGCCACTTGGGGGCAGGGTGGTTCACCCCTCCACTTT CATWGQGGSPLHF
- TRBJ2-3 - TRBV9 TGTGCCAGCAGCGTAGGAACTGTTAGCACAGATACGCAGTATTTT CASSVGTVSTDTQYF
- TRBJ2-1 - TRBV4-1 TGCGCCAGCAGCCAAGTAGCGTACGGCTACAATGAGCAGTTCTTC CASSQVAYGYNEQFF
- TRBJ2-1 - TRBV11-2 TGTGCCAGCAGCCCGGGGTTGAATGAGCAGTTCTTC CASSPGLNEQFF
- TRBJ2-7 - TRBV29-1 TGCAGCGTTTCCCGGGAGAGCATCTACGAGCAGTACTTC CSVSRESIYEQYF
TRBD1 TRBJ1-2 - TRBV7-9 TGTTCCAGCAGCTTTGGGACAGGGTACGACACCTTC CSSSFGTGYDTF
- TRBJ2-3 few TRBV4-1 TGCGCCAGCAGCCCTCACACAGCGGGCCGGAGCGCAGATACGCAGTATTTT CASSPHTAGRSADTQYF
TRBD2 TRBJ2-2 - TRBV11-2 TGTGCCAGCAGCCCCCCCGGGACTAGCGGGAAGGGGGAGCTGTTTTTT CASSPPGTSGKGELFF
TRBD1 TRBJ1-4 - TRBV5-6 TGTGCCAGCAGCCCGGACAGGGGGTTCAATCTTGGTGAAAAACTGTTTTTT CASSPDRGFNLGEKLFF
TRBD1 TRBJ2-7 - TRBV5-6 TGTGCCAGCAGCTCCGGGACAGGGGGTCCCTACGAGCAGTACTTC CASSSGTGGPYEQYF
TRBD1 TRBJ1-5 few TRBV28 TGTGCCAGTAGGCAGGGGGAGGCCCCCCAGCATTTT CASRQGEAPQHF
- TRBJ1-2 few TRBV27 TGTGCCAGCAGTCCTTGGGGGGGGCCCTATGGCTACACCTTC CASSPWGGPYGYTF
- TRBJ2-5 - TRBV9 TGTGCCAGCAGCGTTGGCGGGGACCAAGAGACCCAGTACTTC CASSVGGDQETQYF
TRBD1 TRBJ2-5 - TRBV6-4 TGTGCCAGCCAATACCGGGACAGAGAGACCCAGTACTTC CASQYRDRETQYF
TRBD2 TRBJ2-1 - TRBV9 TGTGCCAGCAGCTCCCGACTAGCGGCCGGGGGCAATGAGCAGTTCTTC CASSSRLAAGGNEQFF
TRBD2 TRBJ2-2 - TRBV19 TGTGCCAGTAGTGTGACCGGGAGGGTCGGGGAGCTGTTTTTT CASSVTGRVGELFF
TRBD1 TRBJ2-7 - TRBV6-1 TGTGCCAGCAATAGCAAGGACAGGGGGGAATACGAGCAGTACTTC CASNSKDRGEYEQYF
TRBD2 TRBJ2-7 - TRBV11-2 TGTGCCAGCAGCACAATAACTAGCGGGACCGAGCAGTACTTC CASSTITSGTEQYF
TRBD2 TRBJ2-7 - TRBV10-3 TGTGCCATCAGTGGGACTAGTTCGCACGAGCAGTACTTC CAISGTSSHEQYF
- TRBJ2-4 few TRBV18 TGTGCCAGCTCACTCCACAGGGCCATAGCCAAAAACATTCAGTACTTC CASSLHRAIAKNIQYF
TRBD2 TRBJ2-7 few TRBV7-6 TGTGCCAGCAGCTTAGAACTAGCGGGGAGATCCTACGAGCAGTACTTC CASSLELAGRSYEQYF
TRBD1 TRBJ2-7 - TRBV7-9 TGTTCCAGCAGCCACATGGGACAGAGCTACGAGCAGTACTTC CSSSHMGQSYEQYF
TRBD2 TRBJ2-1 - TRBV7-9 TGTGCCAGCAGCTTAGATCTAGCGGGGGGTTACAATGAGCAGTTCTTC CASSLDLAGGYNEQFF
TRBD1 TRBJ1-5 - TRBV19 TGTGCCAGTACGGGACAGGGGAACAATCAGCCCCAGCATTTT CASTGQGNNQPQHF
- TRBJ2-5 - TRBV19 TGTGCCAGTAGTAAGGCGGGACTGGTAGAGACCCAGTACTTC CASSKAGLVETQYF
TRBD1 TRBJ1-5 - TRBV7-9 TGTGCCAGCAGCTCCAGGGGGGACGCACTCAATCAGCCCCAGCATTTT CASSSRGDALNQPQHF
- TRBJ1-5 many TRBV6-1 TGTGCCAGCAGCGAACTGGACGCGGGTCAGCCCCAGCATTTT CASSELDAGQPQHF